Each of the 14 T cell receptor beta chains below was sequenced from the same sample in a study of blood T cell repertoires in COVID-19. TCRdb keeps only in-frame clones here, not all; method: immunoSEQ multiplex PCR. The sample carries roughly 250,000 clones, around 86% recorded once. Source material: PBMCs or T cells enriched from blood (not recorded which). These receptors all come from a woman aged 40 to 49 with acute COVID-19.

There are a few counts of this clone. V and J are TRBV10-2 and TRBJ1-3; no definite D call. Germline V gene lookup returns CDR1 WSHSY and CDR2 SAAADI. The CDR3 is 16 amino acids. V lost 0 bases, J lost 3 bases, and 12 bases lay in between. CDR3 in amino acids: CASSESTLVIGNTIYF. The CDR3 DNA follows: TGCGCCAGCAGTGAGTCGACTCTCGTTATTGGAAACACCATATATTTT.

The genes are TRBV7-8 and TRBJ1-4; perhaps TRBD1 as D (5 bases). Germline CDR1 reads SGHVS; CDR2 reads FQNEAQ. Trimming stripped 1 base from V and 13 bases from J, with 19 bases between. The CDR3 covers 15 residues. The CDR3 region is CASSLGQGGHYRLFF. In DNA, the CDR3 is TGTGCCAGCAGCTTAGGCCAGGGTGGTCATTATAGACTGTTTTTT.

The V gene is TRBV6-2 or TRBV6-3, the J gene TRBJ1-5; D not resolved. V lost 4 bases to trimming and J lost 0 bases, with 4 bases between them. Per the germline V gene, CDR1 is MNHEY and CDR2 is SVGEGT. The CDR3 is made up of 13 amino acids. CDR3 in DNA: TGTGCCAGCAGTTTCCATAGCAATCAGCCCCAGCATTTT. It translates to CASSFHSNQPQHF.

V gene TRBV5-1 combines with J gene TRBJ2-3, with 9 nucleotides matching TRBD2. V shed 4 bases, J shed 2 bases, and the junction held 5 bases outside the gene matches. Germline-derived CDR1 and CDR2 are SGHRS and YFSETQ. This CDR3 is built from 15 residues. CDR3 sequence reads: CASSVTSGHTDTQYF. The CDR3 coding sequence is TGCGCCAGCAGCGTGACTAGCGGCCACACAGATACGCAGTATTTT.

V gene TRBV27 combines with J gene TRBJ2-7, with D possibly being TRBD2 (5 bases). CDR3 length equals 13 residues. Trimming removed 3 bases from V and 13 bases from J, with 19 bases in between. Germline values: CDR1 MNHEY, CDR2 SMNVEV (reference sequence). CDR3 residues: CASSLSSDRQKYF. The DNA for the CDR3 is TGTGCCAGCAGTTTGAGTAGCGATCGGCAGAAATACTTC.

This chain uses TRBV7-9 with TRBJ2-7, with TRBD2 identical over 8 bases. The CDR3 is made up of 16 amino acids. CDR1 and CDR2 (germline): SEHNR, FQNEAQ (reference sequence). After removal of 2 bases from V and 6 bases from J, the junction contained 12 bases not matched to a gene. The CDR3 sequence: CASSLLSSGSGGEQYF. The CDR3 DNA sequence: TGTGCCAGCAGCTTACTCTCGAGCGGGAGTGGTGGCGAGCAGTACTTC.

This clone was counted only a few times. This chain joins TRBV2 and TRBJ1-5; no reliable D call. The CDR3 length is 14 residues. The germline V gene has CDR1 SNHLY and CDR2 FYNNEI. The V end lost 4 bases, the J end lost 4 bases, and 11 bases lay between the germline ends. The CDR3 nucleotides read TGTGCCAGCAGTGCCGGGGTTCAAAATCAGCCCCAGCATTTT. Amino acid sequence: CASSAGVQNQPQHF.

This clone occurred a few times. The chain recombines TRBV10-3 with TRBJ1-3; D gene uncertain. Trimming pared 4 bases from V and 4 bases from J, leaving 11 bases between. CDR1 ENHRY and CDR2 SYGVKD come from the germline V gene. This CDR3 comprises 14 residues. The CDR3 protein is CAISAGVNGNTIYF. The DNA for the CDR3 is TGTGCCATCAGTGCCGGGGTAAACGGAAACACCATATATTTT.

This chain uses TRBV11-3 with TRBJ2-7; maybe TRBD1 (5 bases). Trimming took off 6 bases at V and 6 bases at J, with 12 bases between the two ends. The CDR3 length is 12 residues. Germline CDR1 is SGHNT and CDR2 is YENEEA. CDR3 protein: CASSRTIFEQYF. CDR3 nucleotide sequence: TGTGCCAGCAGTCGGACAATCTTCGAGCAGTACTTC.

This chain joins TRBV5-1 and TRBJ1-6; TRBD1 might be the D (5 bases). Per germline, CDR1 SGHRS and CDR2 YFSETQ. The V end was cut by 4 bases, the J end by 0 bases, with 11 bases between. CDR3 size: 16 residues. CDR3 amino acids: CASSPDTRSYNSPLHF. CDR3 sequence (DNA): TGCGCCAGCAGCCCGGACACTCGCTCCTATAATTCACCCCTCCACTTT.

J is TRBJ1-4 and V is TRBV2; possible D gene TRBD1, 6 bases. The germline V gene encodes CDR1 SNHLY and CDR2 FYNNEI. The CDR3 contains 14 residues. Trimming pared 6 bases from V and 3 bases from J, leaving 11 bases between. CDR3 region: CASRNRVANEKLFF. DNA of the CDR3: TGTGCCAGCAGAAACAGGGTAGCTAATGAAAAACTGTTTTTT.

This clone appeared a single time. The gene calls are TRBV9 and TRBJ2-1; TRBD1 matches at 7 bases. This CDR3 has 15 residues. Germline trimming cut 2 bases from V and 6 bases from J; bases unmatched to any gene: 8. The germline CDR1 and CDR2 sequences are SGDLS and YYNGEE. CDR3 amino acids: CASSVSTGEFNEQFF. The CDR3 DNA is TGTGCCAGCAGCGTGTCAACAGGGGAATTCAATGAGCAGTTCTTC.

V gene TRBV5-8 combines with J gene TRBJ2-5; D may be TRBD1 (5 bases). Trimming stripped 0 bases from V and 3 bases from J, with 9 bases between. This CDR3 comprises 14 residues. Germline CDR1 is SGHTS and CDR2 is YDEGEE. The DNA for the CDR3 is TGTGCCAGCAGCTTGGGACAGTTAAAAGAGACCCAGTACTTC. Its translation: CASSLGQLKETQYF.

This clone was recorded a few times. The chain is built from TRBV13 and TRBJ2-7, with 11 positions matching TRBD2. V shed 0 bases and J 3 bases; nucleotides not matched to a gene: 13. CDR1 and CDR2 from the germline V gene are PRHDT and FYEKMQ (reference sequence). The CDR3 is 19 amino acids. The CDR3 sequence is CASSLGPGTSGRPNYEQYF. In nucleotides, the CDR3 is TGTGCCAGCAGCTTAGGCCCAGGTACTAGCGGGAGACCCAACTACGAGCAGTACTTC. The full variable domain, rest sourced from reference TRBV13 and TRBJ2-7, is AAGVIQSPRHLIKEKRETATLKCYPIPRHDTVYWYQQGPGQDPQFLISFYEKMQSDKGSIPDRFSAQQFSDYHSELNMSSLELGDSALYFCASSLGPGTSGRPNYEQYFGPGTRLTVT.